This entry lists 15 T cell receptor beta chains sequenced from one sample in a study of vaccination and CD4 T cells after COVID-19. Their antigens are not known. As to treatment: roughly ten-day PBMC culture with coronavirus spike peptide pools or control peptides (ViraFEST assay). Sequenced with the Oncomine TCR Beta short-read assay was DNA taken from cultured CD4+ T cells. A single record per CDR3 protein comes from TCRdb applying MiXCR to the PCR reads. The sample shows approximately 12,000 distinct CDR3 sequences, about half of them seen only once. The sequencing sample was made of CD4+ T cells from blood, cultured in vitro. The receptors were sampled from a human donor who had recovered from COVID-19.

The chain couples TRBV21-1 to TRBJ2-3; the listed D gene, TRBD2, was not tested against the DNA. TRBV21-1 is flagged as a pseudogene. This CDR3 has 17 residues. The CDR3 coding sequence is TGTGCCAGCAGCAAACAGGGACTAGCGGGGGACACAGATACGCAGTATTTT. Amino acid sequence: CASSKQGLAGDTDTQYF.

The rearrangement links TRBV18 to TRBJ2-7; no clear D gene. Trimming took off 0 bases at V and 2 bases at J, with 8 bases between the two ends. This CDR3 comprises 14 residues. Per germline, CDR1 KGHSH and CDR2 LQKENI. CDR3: CASSPPAHTYEQYF. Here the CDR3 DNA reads TGTGCCAGCTCACCACCTGCGCACACCTACGAGCAGTACTTC.

For the CDR3, the DNA is TGCAGTGCTTTGGGGGGATACTACGAGCAGTACTTC. This encodes CSALGGYYEQYF. This sequence joins TRBV20-1 and TRBJ2-7; maybe TRBD2 (6 bases). This CDR3 contains 12 residues. V gave up 5 bases and J gave up 3 bases, with 11 bases separating them. In germline, CDR1 is DFQATT, CDR2 SNEGSKA (reference sequence).

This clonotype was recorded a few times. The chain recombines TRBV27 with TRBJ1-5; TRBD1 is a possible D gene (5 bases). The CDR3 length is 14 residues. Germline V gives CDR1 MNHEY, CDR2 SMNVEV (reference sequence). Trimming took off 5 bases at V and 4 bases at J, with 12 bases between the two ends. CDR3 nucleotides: TGTGCCAGCAGTACCACTGGGGGGAATCAGCCCCAGCATTTT. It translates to CASSTTGGNQPQHF.

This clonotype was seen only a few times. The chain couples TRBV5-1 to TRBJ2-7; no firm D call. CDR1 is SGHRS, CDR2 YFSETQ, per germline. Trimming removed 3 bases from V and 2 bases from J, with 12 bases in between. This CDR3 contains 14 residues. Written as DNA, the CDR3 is TGCGCCAGCAGCTCCACGGCCGGTACCTACGAGCAGTACTTC. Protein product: CASSSTAGTYEQYF.

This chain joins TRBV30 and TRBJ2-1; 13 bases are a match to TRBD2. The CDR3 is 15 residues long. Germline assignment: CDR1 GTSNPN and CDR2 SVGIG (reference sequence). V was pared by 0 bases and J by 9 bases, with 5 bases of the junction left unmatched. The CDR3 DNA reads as TGTGCCTGGAGTGTACTAGCGGGAGGGCCTAGTGAGCAGTTCTTC. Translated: CAWSVLAGGPSEQFF.

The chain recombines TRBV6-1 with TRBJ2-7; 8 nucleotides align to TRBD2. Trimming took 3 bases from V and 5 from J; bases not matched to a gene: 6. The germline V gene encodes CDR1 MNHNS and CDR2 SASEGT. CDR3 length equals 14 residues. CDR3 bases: TGTGCCAGCAGTGACTCTAGCGGGTTCGACGAGCAGTACTTC. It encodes CASSDSSGFDEQYF.

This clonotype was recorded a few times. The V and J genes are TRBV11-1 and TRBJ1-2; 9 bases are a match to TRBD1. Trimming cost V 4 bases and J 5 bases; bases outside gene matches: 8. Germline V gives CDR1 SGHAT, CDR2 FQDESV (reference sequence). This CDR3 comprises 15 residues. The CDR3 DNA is TGTGCCAGCAGCTCCCCCGACAGGGGGGAATATGGCTACACCTTC. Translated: CASSSPDRGEYGYTF.

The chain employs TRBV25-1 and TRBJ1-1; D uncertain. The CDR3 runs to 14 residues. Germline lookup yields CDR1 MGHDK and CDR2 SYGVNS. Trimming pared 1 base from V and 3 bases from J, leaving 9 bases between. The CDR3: CASSEFLSDTEAFF. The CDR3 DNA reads TGTGCCAGCAGTGAATTTCTATCGGACACTGAAGCTTTCTTT. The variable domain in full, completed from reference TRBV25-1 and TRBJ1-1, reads EADIYQTPRYLVIGTGKKITLECSQTMGHDKMYWYQQDPGMELHLIHYSYGVNSTEKGDLSSESTVSRIRTEHFPLTLESARPSHTSQYLCASSEFLSDTEAFFGQGTRLTVV.

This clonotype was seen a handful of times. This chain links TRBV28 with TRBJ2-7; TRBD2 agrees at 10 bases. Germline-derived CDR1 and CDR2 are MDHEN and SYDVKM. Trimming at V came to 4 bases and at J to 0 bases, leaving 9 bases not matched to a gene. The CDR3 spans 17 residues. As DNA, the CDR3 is TGTGCCAGCAGTTACGGATTGGGGACTAGCGACTCCTACGAGCAGTACTTC. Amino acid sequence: CASSYGLGTSDSYEQYF.

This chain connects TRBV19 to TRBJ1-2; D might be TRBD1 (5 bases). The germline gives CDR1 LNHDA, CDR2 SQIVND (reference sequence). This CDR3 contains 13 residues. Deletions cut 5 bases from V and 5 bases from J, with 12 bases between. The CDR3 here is CASSLGQVYGYTF. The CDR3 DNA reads TGTGCCAGTAGTTTGGGGCAGGTATATGGCTACACCTTC.

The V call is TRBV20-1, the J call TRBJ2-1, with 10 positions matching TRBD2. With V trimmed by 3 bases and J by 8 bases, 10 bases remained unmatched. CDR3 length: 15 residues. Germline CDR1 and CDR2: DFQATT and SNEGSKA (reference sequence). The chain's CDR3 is CSASPLAGVGDEQFF. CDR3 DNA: TGCAGTGCTAGCCCCCTAGCGGGAGTCGGAGATGAGCAGTTCTTC.

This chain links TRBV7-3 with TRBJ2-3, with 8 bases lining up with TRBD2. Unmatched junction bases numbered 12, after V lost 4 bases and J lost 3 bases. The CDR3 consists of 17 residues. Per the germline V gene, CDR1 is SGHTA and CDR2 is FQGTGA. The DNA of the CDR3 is TGTGCCAGCAGCTCGACTGGCGCGGGAGGTCGGACAGATACGCAGTATTTT. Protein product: CASSSTGAGGRTDTQYF.

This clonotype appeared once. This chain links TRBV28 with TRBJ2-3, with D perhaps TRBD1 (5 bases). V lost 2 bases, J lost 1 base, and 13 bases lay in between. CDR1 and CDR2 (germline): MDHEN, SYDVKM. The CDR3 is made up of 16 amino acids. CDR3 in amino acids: CASSLPRLGGTDTQYF. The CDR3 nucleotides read TGTGCCAGCAGTTTACCTCGTCTAGGGGGCACAGATACGCAGTATTTT.

The CDR3 coding sequence is TGTGCCAGCAGTTTTGGACAGGGATTCTTTCAAACTGAAGCTTTCTTT. Amino acids: CASSFGQGFFQTEAFF. The chain combines TRBV12-3 or TRBV12-4 with TRBJ1-1; 8 bases fit TRBD1. Unmatched junction bases numbered 11, after V lost 3 bases and J lost 5 bases. The CDR3 spans 16 residues.